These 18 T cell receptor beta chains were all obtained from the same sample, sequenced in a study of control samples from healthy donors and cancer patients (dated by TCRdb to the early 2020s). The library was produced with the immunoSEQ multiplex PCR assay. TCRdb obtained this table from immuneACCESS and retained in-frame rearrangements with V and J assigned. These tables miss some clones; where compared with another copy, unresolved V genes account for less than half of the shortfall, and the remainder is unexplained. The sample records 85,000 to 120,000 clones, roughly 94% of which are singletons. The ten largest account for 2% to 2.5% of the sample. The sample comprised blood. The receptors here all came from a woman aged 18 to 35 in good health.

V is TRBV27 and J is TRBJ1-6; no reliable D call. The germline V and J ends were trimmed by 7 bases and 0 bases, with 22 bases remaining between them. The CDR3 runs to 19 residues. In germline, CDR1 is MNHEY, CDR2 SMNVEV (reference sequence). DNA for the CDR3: TGTGCCAGCACCCCCTCCGGGCGTCTCCGGAGCTCCTATAATTCACCCCTCCACTTT. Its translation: CASTPSGRLRSSYNSPLHF.

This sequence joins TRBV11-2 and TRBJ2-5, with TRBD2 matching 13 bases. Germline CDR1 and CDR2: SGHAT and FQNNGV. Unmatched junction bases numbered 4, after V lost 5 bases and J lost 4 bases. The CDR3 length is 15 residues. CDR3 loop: CASSKLAGGGETQYF. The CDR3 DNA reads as TGTGCCAGCAGCAAACTAGCGGGAGGGGGAGAGACCCAGTACTTC.

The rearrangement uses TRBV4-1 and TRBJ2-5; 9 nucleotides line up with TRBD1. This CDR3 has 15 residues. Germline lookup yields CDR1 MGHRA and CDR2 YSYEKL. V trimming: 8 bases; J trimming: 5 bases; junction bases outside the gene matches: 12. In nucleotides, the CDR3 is TGCGCCAGCGCCCCGGGACAGGGTTTTGGGGAGACCCAGTACTTC. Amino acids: CASAPGQGFGETQYF.

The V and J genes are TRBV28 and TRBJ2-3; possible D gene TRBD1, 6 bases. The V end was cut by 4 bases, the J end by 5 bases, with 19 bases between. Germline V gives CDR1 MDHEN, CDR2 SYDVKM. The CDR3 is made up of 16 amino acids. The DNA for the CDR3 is TGTGCCAGCAGTTCGACATCCCTTGGACAGAAAGATACGCAGTATTTT. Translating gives CASSSTSLGQKDTQYF.

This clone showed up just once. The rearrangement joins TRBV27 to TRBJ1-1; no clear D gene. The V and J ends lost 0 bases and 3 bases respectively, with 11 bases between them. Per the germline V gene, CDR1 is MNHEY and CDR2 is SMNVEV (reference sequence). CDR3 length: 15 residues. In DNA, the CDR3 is TGTGCCAGCAGTTTATCGCGACGGTGGGACACTGAAGCTTTCTTT. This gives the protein CASSLSRRWDTEAFF.

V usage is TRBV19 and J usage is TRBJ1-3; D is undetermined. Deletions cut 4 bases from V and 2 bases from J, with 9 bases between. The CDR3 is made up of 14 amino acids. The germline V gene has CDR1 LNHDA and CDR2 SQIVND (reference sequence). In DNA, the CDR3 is TGTGCCAGTAGTACCTCCGGGACTGGAAACACCATATATTTT. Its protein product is CASSTSGTGNTIYF.

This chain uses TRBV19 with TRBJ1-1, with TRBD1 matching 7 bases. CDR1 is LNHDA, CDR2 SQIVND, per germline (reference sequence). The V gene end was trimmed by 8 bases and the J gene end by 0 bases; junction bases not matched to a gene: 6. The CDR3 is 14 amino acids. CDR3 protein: CASGKDRMNTEAFF. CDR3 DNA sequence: TGTGCCAGTGGAAAGGACAGGATGAACACTGAAGCTTTCTTT.

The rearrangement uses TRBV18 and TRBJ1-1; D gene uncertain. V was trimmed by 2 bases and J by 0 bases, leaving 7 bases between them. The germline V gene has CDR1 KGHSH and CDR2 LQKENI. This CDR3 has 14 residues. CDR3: CASSPGSLNTEAFF. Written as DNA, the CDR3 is TGTGCCAGCTCACCAGGCAGCCTGAACACTGAAGCTTTCTTT.

The CDR3 loop reads CASTTGGAQETQYF. The CDR3 bases are TGTGCCAGCACCACCGGGGGCGCCCAAGAGACCCAGTACTTC. This chain connects TRBV5-4 to TRBJ2-5, with D perhaps matching TRBD1 or TRBD2 (6 bases each). The CDR3 spans 14 residues. With 6 bases removed from V and 1 base from J, the gap between germline ends came to 13 bases. Germline CDR1 reads SGHNT; CDR2 reads YYREEE (reference sequence).

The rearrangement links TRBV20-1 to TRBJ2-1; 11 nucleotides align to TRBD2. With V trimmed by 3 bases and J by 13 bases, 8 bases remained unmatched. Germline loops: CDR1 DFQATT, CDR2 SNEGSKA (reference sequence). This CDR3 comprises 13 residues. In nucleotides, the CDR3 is TGCAGTGCTAGTATACTAGCGGGGGACGGTCAGTTCTTC. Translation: CSASILAGDGQFF.

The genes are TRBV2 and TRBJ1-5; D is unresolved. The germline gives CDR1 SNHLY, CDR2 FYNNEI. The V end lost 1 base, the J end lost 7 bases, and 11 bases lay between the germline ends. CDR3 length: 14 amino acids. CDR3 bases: TGTGCCAGCAGTGAAGAGATGGGCGGGCAGCCCCAGCATTTT. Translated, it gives CASSEEMGGQPQHF.

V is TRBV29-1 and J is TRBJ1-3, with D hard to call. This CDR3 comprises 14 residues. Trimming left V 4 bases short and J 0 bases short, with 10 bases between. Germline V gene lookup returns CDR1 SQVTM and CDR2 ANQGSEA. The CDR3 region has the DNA TGCAGCGTTGTAACATCCGACTCTGGAAACACCATATATTTT. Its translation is CSVVTSDSGNTIYF.

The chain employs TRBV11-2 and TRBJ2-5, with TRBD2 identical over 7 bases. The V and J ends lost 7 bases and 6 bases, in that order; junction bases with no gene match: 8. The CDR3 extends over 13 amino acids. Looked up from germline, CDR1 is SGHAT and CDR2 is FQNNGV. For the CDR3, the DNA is TGTGCCAGCACCCCAGGGAGGGTCAAGACCCAGTACTTC. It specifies CASTPGRVKTQYF.

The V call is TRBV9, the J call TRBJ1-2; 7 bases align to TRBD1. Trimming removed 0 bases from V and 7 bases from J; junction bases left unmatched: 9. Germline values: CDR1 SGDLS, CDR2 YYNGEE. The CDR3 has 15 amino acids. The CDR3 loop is CASSVETGRPFGYTF. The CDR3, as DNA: TGTGCCAGCAGCGTAGAGACAGGGAGGCCCTTTGGCTACACCTTC. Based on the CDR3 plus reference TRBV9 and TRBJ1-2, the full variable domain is DSGVTQTPKHLITATGQRVTLRCSPRSGDLSVYWYQQSLDQGLQFLIQYYNGEERAKGNILERFSAQQFPDLHSELNLSSLELGDSALYFCASSVETGRPFGYTFGSGTRLTVV.

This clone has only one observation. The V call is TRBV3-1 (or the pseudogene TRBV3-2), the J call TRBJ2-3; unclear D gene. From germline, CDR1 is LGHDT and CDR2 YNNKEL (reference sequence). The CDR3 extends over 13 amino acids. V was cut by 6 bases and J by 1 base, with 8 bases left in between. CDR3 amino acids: CASRVTGTDTQYF. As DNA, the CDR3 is TGTGCCAGCAGAGTTACGGGCACAGATACGCAGTATTTT.

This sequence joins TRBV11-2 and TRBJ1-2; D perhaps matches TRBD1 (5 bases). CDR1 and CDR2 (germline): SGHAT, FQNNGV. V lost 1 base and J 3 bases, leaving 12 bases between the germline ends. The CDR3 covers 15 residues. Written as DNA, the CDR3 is TGTGCCAGCAGCTTAGTAGCACGGGACCACTATGGCTACACCTTC. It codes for CASSLVARDHYGYTF. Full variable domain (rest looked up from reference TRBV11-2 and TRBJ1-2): EAGVAQSPRYKIIEKRQSVAFWCNPISGHATLYWYQQILGQGPKLLIQFQNNGVVDDSQLPKDRFSAERLKGVDSTLKIQPAKLEDSAVYLCASSLVARDHYGYTFGSGTRLTVV.

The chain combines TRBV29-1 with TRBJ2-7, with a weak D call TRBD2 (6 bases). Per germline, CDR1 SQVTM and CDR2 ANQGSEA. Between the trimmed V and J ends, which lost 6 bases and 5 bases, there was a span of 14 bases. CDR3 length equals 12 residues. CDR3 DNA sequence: TGCAGCGTGGGGACTTTGGGCCACGAGCAGTACTTC. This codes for CSVGTLGHEQYF.

The CDR3 DNA follows: TGTGCCAGCAGCCAAACAACCGGGACAGGTTTGTACTTC. Translating it yields CASSQTTGTGLYF. The V and J genes are TRBV13 and TRBJ2-4, with TRBD1 matching 8 bases. After removal of 5 bases from V and 15 bases from J, the junction contained 12 bases not matched to a gene. CDR3 size: 13 residues. Germline V gene data show CDR1 as PRHDT and CDR2 as FYEKMQ (reference sequence).